Sequencing of this T cell receptor beta chain was carried out in a study of CD8 T cells in ankylosing spondylitis. General study results and limits: Reactive arthritis synovial fluid and blood were previously reported to contain some motif variants. Significant enrichment of disease-linked clones was reportedly seen in matched ankylosing spondylitis synovial fluid. A TCR beta motif of fewer than ten highly homologous variants appeared characteristic of ankylosing spondylitis blood.

The length of the CDR3 is 15 residues. V lost 7 bases to trimming and J lost 3 bases; unmatched junction nucleotides: 5. The germline V gene has CDR1 WSHSY and CDR2 SAAADI. There are a few counts of this clonotype. Its antigen remains unidentified. Libraries of TCR beta came from quantitative 5'-RACE with molecular barcodes. Each CDR3 protein gets one entry after TCRdb re-called the 5' RACE reads with MiXCR. The repertoire consists of some 180,000 distinct CDR3 sequences, with over 15% occurring once and the leading ten covering 4.3%. The rearrangement uses TRBV10-2 and TRBJ2-3, with 12 bases identical to TRBD2. The clonotype was recovered from a male donor aged 5-30 years with ankylosing spondylitis or in good health (not recorded which). Sequencing input: blood, either unsorted or a sorted T cell fraction (not recorded which). Written as DNA, the CDR3 is TGCGCCAGCATTCCAGGACTAGCGGGAACAGATACGCAGTATTTT. Translated, it gives CASIPGLAGTDTQYF.